The rows below give T cell receptor beta chains drawn from one sample of a study of Graves' ophthalmopathy and Graves' hyperthyroidism. TCRdb processed the multiplex PCR reads anew with MiXCR; each CDR3 protein has one entry. The sample holds about 200,000 distinct CDR3 sequences, over 25% seen once. Sequencing was carried out using peripheral blood. These receptors came from a man between 50 and 59 years old with Graves' ophthalmopathy. The CDR3 runs from the conserved cysteine through the conserved F or W. D genes are given only for firm matches. Some rows mark clone size as missing; the rest say once, few, many or name a class of expanded clone.

clone_size: many; v_call: TRBV6-6; j_call: TRBJ2-2; d_call: TRBD2; cdr3_aa: CASSFNSGGGPSGELFF; cdr3_nt: TGTGCCAGCAGTTTCAACTCTGGGGGAGGGCCCTCCGGGGAGCTGTTTTTT
clone_size: many; v_call: TRBV27; j_call: TRBJ1-2; d_call: -; cdr3_aa: CASSFSQEGYGYTF; cdr3_nt: TGTGCCAGCAGTTTTAGCCAGGAAGGGTATGGCTACACCTTC
clone_size: -; v_call: TRBV10-3; j_call: TRBJ2-7; d_call: -; cdr3_aa: CATQGSGRAAYEQYF; cdr3_nt: TGTGCCACACAAGGGTCCGGAAGAGCCGCCTACGAGCAGTACTTC
clone_size: many; v_call: TRBV19; j_call: TRBJ1-5; d_call: TRBD1; cdr3_aa: CASTKGQSYNQPQHF; cdr3_nt: TGTGCCAGTACCAAGGGACAGAGCTACAATCAGCCCCAGCATTTT
clone_size: few; v_call: TRBV6-5; j_call: TRBJ1-3; d_call: TRBD1; cdr3_aa: CASSHRGPGNTIYF; cdr3_nt: TGTGCCAGCAGTCACAGGGGGCCTGGAAACACCATATATTTT
clone_size: many; v_call: TRBV20-1; j_call: TRBJ2-2; d_call: TRBD2; cdr3_aa: CSGTSGSPPGELFF; cdr3_nt: TGCAGTGGAACTAGCGGGAGCCCGCCCGGGGAGCTGTTTTTT
clone_size: many; v_call: TRBV7-3; j_call: TRBJ1-2; d_call: TRBD1; cdr3_aa: CASSPLDRGDGGYGYTF; cdr3_nt: TGTGCCAGCAGCCCGCTGGACAGGGGTGACGGTGGCTATGGCTACACCTTC
clone_size: many; v_call: TRBV5-4; j_call: TRBJ2-5; d_call: TRBD2; cdr3_aa: CASSLSAGGGETQYF; cdr3_nt: TGTGCCAGCAGCCTCTCAGCGGGAGGAGGCGAGACCCAGTACTTC
clone_size: many; v_call: TRBV5-1; j_call: TRBJ2-7; d_call: TRBD1; cdr3_aa: CASSLEAGGGYEQYF; cdr3_nt: TGCGCCAGCAGCTTGGAGGCAGGGGGCGGCTACGAGCAGTACTTC
clone_size: many; v_call: TRBV12-3/TRBV12-4; j_call: TRBJ2-7; d_call: -; cdr3_aa: CASKFGPGARYF; cdr3_nt: -
clone_size: many; v_call: TRBV6-5; j_call: TRBJ1-1; d_call: TRBD1; cdr3_aa: CASRPERGRAEAFF; cdr3_nt: TGTGCCAGCAGACCCGAGAGGGGGCGGGCTGAAGCTTTCTTT
clone_size: -; v_call: TRBV28; j_call: TRBJ1-6; d_call: TRBD1; cdr3_aa: CASSLQDRLALHF; cdr3_nt: TGTGCCAGCAGTTTACAGGACAGGCTGGCCCTCCACTTT
clone_size: many; v_call: TRBV30; j_call: TRBJ2-7; d_call: TRBD1; cdr3_aa: CAWIQRWPGGDRAHEQYF; cdr3_nt: TGTGCCTGGATTCAACGTTGGCCCGGTGGGGACAGGGCCCACGAGCAGTACTTC
clone_size: -; v_call: TRBV28; j_call: TRBJ1-5; d_call: -; cdr3_aa: CASTRTDWSGQPQHF; cdr3_nt: TGTGCCAGCACCCGAACTGATTGGTCGGGTCAGCCCCAGCATTTT
clone_size: many; v_call: TRBV28; j_call: TRBJ1-2; d_call: TRBD1; cdr3_aa: CAIQTGASGFGYTF; cdr3_nt: TGTGCCATCCAGACAGGGGCCTCGGGGTTTGGCTACACCTTC
clone_size: many; v_call: TRBV10-3; j_call: TRBJ1-1; d_call: -; cdr3_aa: CAISGDWEAFF; cdr3_nt: TGTGCCATCAGTGGCGACTGGGAAGCTTTCTTT
clone_size: many; v_call: TRBV28; j_call: TRBJ2-2; d_call: TRBD1; cdr3_aa: CASSSSNSGTGVTGELFF; cdr3_nt: TGTGCCAGCAGTTCCTCAAATTCCGGGACAGGGGTTACCGGGGAGCTGTTTTTT
clone_size: -; v_call: TRBV29-1; j_call: TRBJ2-5; d_call: -; cdr3_aa: CSVDDSEETQYF; cdr3_nt: TGCAGCGTTGACGACAGTGAAGAGACCCAGTACTTC
clone_size: many; v_call: TRBV4-1; j_call: TRBJ1-2; d_call: -; cdr3_aa: CASSQVAGGRDYGYTF; cdr3_nt: TGCGCCAGCAGCCAAGTGGCGGGGGGCCGGGACTATGGCTACACCTTC
clone_size: -; v_call: TRBV28; j_call: TRBJ2-5; d_call: TRBD2; cdr3_aa: CASSKSIAGKETQYF; cdr3_nt: TGTGCCAGCAGTAAGTCGATAGCGGGAAAAGAGACCCAGTACTTC
clone_size: many; v_call: TRBV5-4; j_call: TRBJ2-5; d_call: TRBD1; cdr3_aa: CASSLTGEETQYF; cdr3_nt: TGTGCCAGCAGCTTGACAGGGGAAGAGACCCAGTACTTC
clone_size: many; v_call: TRBV5-1; j_call: TRBJ2-7; d_call: TRBD2; cdr3_aa: CASSSQPGLAAYEQYF; cdr3_nt: TGCGCCAGCAGCTCCCAACCGGGACTAGCGGCATACGAGCAGTACTTC
clone_size: many; v_call: TRBV6-6; j_call: TRBJ2-7; d_call: TRBD2; cdr3_aa: CASRREIGSGDTYEQYF; cdr3_nt: TGTGCCAGCAGGAGGGAGATTGGTAGCGGGGATACGTACGAGCAGTACTTC
clone_size: few; v_call: TRBV28; j_call: TRBJ2-7; d_call: -; cdr3_aa: CASSTLGYEQYF; cdr3_nt: TGTGCCAGCAGCACGTTGGGGTACGAGCAGTACTTC
clone_size: many; v_call: TRBV3-1; j_call: TRBJ2-2; d_call: -; cdr3_aa: CASSQDLAANTGELFF; cdr3_nt: TGTGCCAGCAGCCAAGATTTGGCAGCGAACACCGGGGAGCTGTTTTTT
clone_size: many; v_call: TRBV7-8; j_call: TRBJ2-2; d_call: -; cdr3_aa: CATKTANTGELFF; cdr3_nt: TGTGCCACCAAGACCGCGAACACCGGGGAGCTGTTTTTT
clone_size: once; v_call: TRBV28; j_call: TRBJ2-7; d_call: -; cdr3_aa: CASSSRTVSGF; cdr3_nt: TGTGCCAGCAGTTCAAGGACAGTTTCGGGCTTC
clone_size: many; v_call: TRBV28; j_call: TRBJ2-5; d_call: -; cdr3_aa: CASSTPLLETQYF; cdr3_nt: TGTGCCAGCAGCACCCCCCTCCTGGAGACCCAGTACTTC
clone_size: -; v_call: TRBV6-5; j_call: TRBJ2-7; d_call: -; cdr3_aa: CASSYGQGWNYEQYF; cdr3_nt: TGTGCCAGCAGTTACGGGCAGGGTTGGAACTACGAGCAGTACTTC
clone_size: many; v_call: TRBV6-5; j_call: TRBJ2-7; d_call: -; cdr3_aa: CASRRDDEQYF; cdr3_nt: TGTGCCAGCAGGCGGGACGACGAGCAGTACTTC
clone_size: -; v_call: TRBV27; j_call: TRBJ1-1; d_call: -; cdr3_aa: CASSAGTSREAFF; cdr3_nt: TGTGCCAGCAGTGCCGGGACGTCGCGGGAAGCTTTCTTT
clone_size: many; v_call: TRBV6-5; j_call: TRBJ2-7; d_call: -; cdr3_aa: CASSYGVYSYEQYF; cdr3_nt: TGTGCCAGCAGTTACGGGGTTTACTCCTACGAGCAGTACTTC
clone_size: many; v_call: TRBV6-1; j_call: TRBJ1-5; d_call: -; cdr3_aa: CASSAGTLGEPQHF; cdr3_nt: TGTGCCAGCAGTGCCGGGACCCTGGGTGAGCCCCAGCATTTT
clone_size: few; v_call: TRBV12-3/TRBV12-4; j_call: TRBJ2-5; d_call: TRBD1; cdr3_aa: CASSFSDRGHRETQYF; cdr3_nt: TGTGCCAGCAGTTTCAGTGACAGGGGGCATCGAGAGACCCAGTACTTC
clone_size: many; v_call: TRBV28; j_call: TRBJ2-7; d_call: TRBD2; cdr3_aa: CASSPRTSGGDKQYF; cdr3_nt: TGTGCCAGCAGTCCCCGGACTAGCGGAGGCGATAAGCAGTACTTC
clone_size: many; v_call: TRBV11-2; j_call: TRBJ2-7; d_call: TRBD2; cdr3_aa: CASSLGAGGPYEQYF; cdr3_nt: TGTGCCAGCAGCCTCGGAGCGGGAGGGCCATACGAGCAGTACTTC
clone_size: many; v_call: TRBV28; j_call: TRBJ2-5; d_call: -; cdr3_aa: CASSLSSVGETQYF; cdr3_nt: TGTGCCAGCAGTTTAAGTAGCGTCGGTGAGACCCAGTACTTC
clone_size: many; v_call: TRBV20-1; j_call: TRBJ2-7; d_call: -; cdr3_aa: CSADPDYEQYF; cdr3_nt: TGCAGTGCTGACCCTGATTACGAGCAGTACTTC
clone_size: many; v_call: TRBV3-1; j_call: TRBJ2-7; d_call: -; cdr3_aa: CASSQQQVGGVREQYF; cdr3_nt: TGTGCCAGCAGCCAACAGCAGGTAGGGGGGGTCCGCGAGCAGTACTTC
clone_size: many; v_call: TRBV2; j_call: TRBJ1-5; d_call: TRBD1; cdr3_aa: CASSQDGTGGVQPQHF; cdr3_nt: TGTGCCAGCAGTCAGGACGGGACAGGGGGCGTTCAGCCCCAGCATTTT
clone_size: many; v_call: TRBV28; j_call: TRBJ2-2; d_call: TRBD1; cdr3_aa: CASRPGQGGYTGELFF; cdr3_nt: TGTGCCAGCAGACCTGGACAGGGTGGGTACACCGGGGAGCTGTTTTTT
clone_size: many; v_call: TRBV12-3/TRBV12-4; j_call: TRBJ1-1; d_call: TRBD1; cdr3_aa: CAISQGSTEAFF; cdr3_nt: TGTGCCATCTCACAGGGGAGTACTGAAGCTTTCTTT
clone_size: -; v_call: TRBV10-3; j_call: TRBJ2-7; d_call: TRBD2; cdr3_aa: CATQSAGDEQYF; cdr3_nt: TGTGCCACCCAATCCGCGGGGGACGAGCAGTACTTC
clone_size: many; v_call: TRBV2; j_call: TRBJ1-1; d_call: -; cdr3_aa: CASSGVGLGAEAFF; cdr3_nt: TGTGCCAGCAGTGGGGTGGGGCTGGGTGCTGAAGCTTTCTTT
clone_size: many; v_call: TRBV9; j_call: TRBJ2-7; d_call: TRBD2; cdr3_aa: CASSVGLAVYEQYF; cdr3_nt: TGTGCCAGCAGCGTGGGACTAGCGGTCTACGAGCAGTACTTC
clone_size: many; v_call: TRBV10-3; j_call: TRBJ2-7; d_call: TRBD2; cdr3_aa: CAISVAGGRGEQYF; cdr3_nt: TGTGCCATCAGTGTTGCGGGAGGGCGCGGGGAGCAGTACTTC
clone_size: many; v_call: TRBV29-1; j_call: TRBJ1-2; d_call: -; cdr3_aa: CSVEMDAYGYTF; cdr3_nt: TGCAGCGTTGAAATGGACGCCTATGGCTACACCTTC
clone_size: many; v_call: TRBV29-1; j_call: TRBJ2-4; d_call: TRBD2; cdr3_aa: CSVETPGGNIQYF; cdr3_nt: TGCAGCGTTGAAACCCCGGGGGGGAACATTCAGTACTTC
clone_size: once; v_call: TRBV24-1; j_call: TRBJ2-7; d_call: -; cdr3_aa: CATSDFGPAGQYF; cdr3_nt: TGTGCCACCAGTGATTTTGGACCAGCTGGGCAGTACTTC
clone_size: many; v_call: TRBV29-1; j_call: TRBJ2-7; d_call: TRBD2; cdr3_aa: CSVVLAGAYEQYF; cdr3_nt: TGCAGCGTTGTACTGGCGGGAGCCTACGAGCAGTACTTC
clone_size: -; v_call: TRBV19; j_call: TRBJ2-7; d_call: -; cdr3_aa: CASSITGPNEQYF; cdr3_nt: TGTGCCAGTAGTATTACGGGGCCCAACGAGCAGTACTTC
clone_size: many; v_call: TRBV6-1; j_call: TRBJ2-7; d_call: TRBD1; cdr3_aa: CASSELTGQGSYEQYF; cdr3_nt: TGTGCCAGCAGTGAACTAACGGGACAGGGGTCCTACGAGCAGTACTTC
clone_size: many; v_call: TRBV6-5; j_call: TRBJ2-7; d_call: -; cdr3_aa: CAREGRLDSYEQYF; cdr3_nt: TGTGCCAGGGAGGGACGCCTGGATTCCTACGAGCAGTACTTC
clone_size: -; v_call: TRBV30; j_call: TRBJ1-1; d_call: TRBD1; cdr3_aa: CAWSRQGDTEAFF; cdr3_nt: TGTGCCTGGAGTAGACAGGGTGACACTGAAGCTTTCTTT
clone_size: -; v_call: TRBV29-1; j_call: TRBJ2-7; d_call: -; cdr3_aa: CSVRGSYEQYF; cdr3_nt: TGCAGCGTGCGGGGTTCCTACGAGCAGTACTTC
clone_size: -; v_call: TRBV9; j_call: TRBJ2-7; d_call: TRBD2; cdr3_aa: CASSPRGGREDEQYF; cdr3_nt: TGTGCCAGCAGCCCCCGTGGCGGGAGGGAAGACGAGCAGTACTTC
clone_size: -; v_call: TRBV15; j_call: TRBJ2-2; d_call: TRBD2; cdr3_aa: CATSRDRGLAGEGGELFF; cdr3_nt: TGTGCCACCAGCAGAGATCGTGGGCTAGCGGGAGAAGGCGGGGAGCTGTTTTTT
clone_size: many; v_call: TRBV7-9; j_call: TRBJ2-7; d_call: TRBD1; cdr3_aa: CASSPPRGYEQYF; cdr3_nt: TGTGCCAGCAGCCCCCCCAGGGGGTACGAGCAGTACTTC